The sequence of this TCR beta chain was determined in a study of blood T cells in healthy people across ages. Germline CDR1 DFQATT, CDR2 SNEGSKA (reference sequence). The CDR3 has 14 residues. V lost 1 base and J 9 bases, leaving 16 bases between the germline ends. Using a J-beta primer mix together with a sample-barcoded 5' primer, a second PCR was run for roughly 7 to 11 cycles. TCRdb re-derived calls from the 5' RACE reads in MiXCR, one entry per CDR3 protein. The sample carries about 1,500,000 distinct CDR3 sequences, roughly 40% recorded once. PBMCs numbering at least 7 million were isolated per sample. This clonotype was recorded a few times. Its antigen is still unknown. General study findings and limits: Naive CD4+ cells and diversity were both higher in long-lived donors than in aged donors.

The TCR was taken from a woman aged 18-29 years in good health. The chain employs TRBV20-1 and TRBJ2-1; a weak D match, TRBD2 (6 bases). Sequences were obtained from blood. The CDR3 nucleotides are TGCAGTGCTAGAGCGGGGGTTCTTGTAGGTGAGCAGTTCTTC. Translating it yields CSARAGVLVGEQFF.